These 2 T cell receptor beta chains originate from one sample sequenced in a study of T cells of healthy individuals. MiXCR, applied by TCRdb to the 5' RACE reads, yields one record per CDR3 protein. The sample gives 40,000 to 45,000 distinct CDR3 sequences, roughly 4.3% of which show up once; 9.2% is in the top ten. These receptors all stem from a human donor in good health.

This clonotype has ten or more counts. The chain combines TRBV12-3 or TRBV12-4 with TRBJ1-5; tentatively, D is TRBD1 (5 bases). Trimming shortened V by 8 bases and J by 8 bases, and 16 bases separated the two germline ends. The CDR3 is made up of 13 amino acids. CDR3 amino acids: CASGESGLEPQHF. CDR3 in DNA: TGTGCCAGCGGGGAGTCGGGGCTTGAGCCCCAGCATTTT.

The chain has TRBV5-4 and TRBJ2-7; D is possibly TRBD1 (5 bases). The CDR3 covers 12 residues. With 4 bases removed from V and 6 bases from J, the gap between germline ends came to 11 bases. From germline, CDR1 is SGHNT and CDR2 YYREEE (reference sequence). The CDR3 nucleotides read TGTGCCAGCAGCCCCGACAGTAGCGAGCAGTACTTC. Translating it yields CASSPDSSEQYF.